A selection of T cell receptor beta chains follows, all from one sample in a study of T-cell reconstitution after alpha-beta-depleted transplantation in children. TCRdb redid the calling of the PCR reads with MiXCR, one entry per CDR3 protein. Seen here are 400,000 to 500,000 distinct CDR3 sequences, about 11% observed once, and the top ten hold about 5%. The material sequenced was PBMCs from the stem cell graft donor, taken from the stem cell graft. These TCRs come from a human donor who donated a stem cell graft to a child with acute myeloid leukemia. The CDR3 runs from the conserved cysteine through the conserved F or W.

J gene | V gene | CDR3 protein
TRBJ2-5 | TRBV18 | CASSPSETQYF
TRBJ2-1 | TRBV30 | CAYSGRYPNEQFF
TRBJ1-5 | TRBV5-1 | CASSLGQGDQPQHF
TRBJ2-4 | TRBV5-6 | CASSAQGAKNIQYF
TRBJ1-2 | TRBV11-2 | CASSLVPKGYTF
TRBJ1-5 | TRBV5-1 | CASSQGEGAGQPQHF
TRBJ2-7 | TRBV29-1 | CSVGEGQHYEQYF
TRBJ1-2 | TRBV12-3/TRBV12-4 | CASSLSGSGYTF
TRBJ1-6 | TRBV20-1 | CSAREPQNSPLHF
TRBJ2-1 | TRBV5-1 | CASSYLDAYNEQFF
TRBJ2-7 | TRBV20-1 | CSVSYWGQGHEQYF
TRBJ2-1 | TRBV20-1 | CSTGTSNPSSYNEQFF
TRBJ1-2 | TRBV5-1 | CASSYDRVGSYGYTF
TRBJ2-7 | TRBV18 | CASSPRGTASSYEQYF
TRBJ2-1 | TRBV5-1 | CASSDDRGEQFF
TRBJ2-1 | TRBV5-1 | CASSLAAGGAGGTYNEQFF
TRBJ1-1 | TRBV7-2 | CASSLYSNTEAFF
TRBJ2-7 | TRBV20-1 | CSATRLDGWFDEQYF
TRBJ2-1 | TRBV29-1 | CSTRSSYNEQFF
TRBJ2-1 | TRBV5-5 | CASTPLAGGYNEQFF
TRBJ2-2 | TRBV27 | CASSLVGENTGELFF
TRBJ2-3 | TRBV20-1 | CSEAGGLSPTDTQYF
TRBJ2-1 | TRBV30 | CAATISDEQFF
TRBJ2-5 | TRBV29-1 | CSSRGPGETQYF
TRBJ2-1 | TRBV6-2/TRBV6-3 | CASSYFYNEQFF
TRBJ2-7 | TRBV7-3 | CASSLGYREGSYEQYF
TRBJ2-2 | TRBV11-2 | CASSFFLVVGRSTGELFF
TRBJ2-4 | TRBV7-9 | CASSDRRTQQNIQYF
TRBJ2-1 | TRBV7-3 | CASSQNGLANEQFF
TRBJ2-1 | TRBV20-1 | CSAIATGLRSGYNEQFF
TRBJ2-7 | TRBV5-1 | CASSLRAGWAYEQYF
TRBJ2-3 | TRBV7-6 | CASSLGSGRTTDTQYF
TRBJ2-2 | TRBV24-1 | CATSDPSFRSGELFF
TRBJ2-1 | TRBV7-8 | CASSLSGLAGGPGEQFF
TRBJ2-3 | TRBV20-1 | CSASYLDTQYF
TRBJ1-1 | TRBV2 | CASSEMTGGGTEAFF
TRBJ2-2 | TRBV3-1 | CASSQASRELFF
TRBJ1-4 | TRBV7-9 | CASSLAWDAKLFF
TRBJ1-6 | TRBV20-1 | CSAGPPGQAGSPLHF
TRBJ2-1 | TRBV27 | CASSFRRDEQFF
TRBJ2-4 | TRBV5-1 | CASSRQTGTGQAPPNIQYF
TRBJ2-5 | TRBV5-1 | CASRSLAGEETQYF
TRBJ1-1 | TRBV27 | CASSPVWQVYTEAFF
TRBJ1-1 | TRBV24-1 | CATSDKPGQGRSMNTEAFF
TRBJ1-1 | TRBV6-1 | CASSRGHSTEAFF
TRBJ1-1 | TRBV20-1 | CSASIPDRAPLSNWAFF
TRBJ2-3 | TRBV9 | CASSDNRGKGADTQYF